This T cell receptor (beta chain) was found in a study of Tregs in tolerant kidney transplant recipients. Concerning this clone: What it binds is not known. This CDR3 is also generated by other DNA sequences in the sample.

V dropped 6 bases and J dropped 1; count of bases not matched to a gene: 4. From germline, CDR1 is SQVTM and CDR2 ANQGSEA. This CDR3 contains 13 residues. This table comes from immunoSEQ multiplex PCR, and its TCRdb copy is limited to in-frame clones, with some not included. This sample has about 110,000 clones; around 91% occur once, and the top ten carry more than 0.3%. Study-wide results and caveats: Expanding Tregs on activated donor B cells appeared to best identify donor-specific TCRbeta clones. Antigen-driven expansion was suggested because donor-specific Tregs expanded more than all Tregs in tolerant patients. For some patients, primers changed over time, blocking nucleotide-level comparison. Biological reproducibility was not directly addressed in this study.

The sample in question was CD4+ T cells from blood, obtained before the transplant. The V gene is TRBV29-1, the J gene TRBJ2-7; TRBD2 agrees at 9 bases. This receptor was identified in a human donor who received a combined kidney and bone marrow transplant. Written as DNA, the CDR3 is TGCAGCGTGATGCGGGGGGGATCCTACGAGCAGTACTTC. Protein sequence: CSVMRGGSYEQYF.